These 17 T cell receptor beta chains were sequenced from one sample in a study of early T cells in non-severe SARS-CoV-2 infection. TCRdb passed the 5' RACE reads through MiXCR, listing each CDR3 protein once. The sample records about 110,000 distinct CDR3 sequences, 9% to 14% being singletons. Sequencing was done on a sample of whole blood. These receptors were collected from an adult who was a healthcare worker with PCR-confirmed SARS-CoV-2 infection or an uninfected control (not recorded which).

The rearrangement uses TRBV19 and TRBJ2-6; D not certain. This CDR3 comprises 19 residues. Trimming pared 7 bases from V and 0 bases from J, leaving 22 bases between. The germline gives CDR1 LNHDA, CDR2 SQIVND (reference sequence). The CDR3: CASNSGKTAYYSGANVLTF. CDR3 DNA: TGTGCCAGTAACAGTGGGAAAACAGCATATTACTCTGGGGCCAACGTCCTGACTTTC.

This clonotype was seen a few times. V usage is TRBV3-1 and J usage is TRBJ2-1, with 7 positions matching TRBD1. The germline V gene encodes CDR1 LGHDT and CDR2 YNNKEL (reference sequence). J gave up 5 bases and V 0 bases, and 4 bases lay outside the gene matches. The CDR3 totals 15 residues. The CDR3 reads CASSQDLGTDNEQFF. CDR3 nucleotides: TGTGCCAGCAGCCAAGATCTTGGGACAGACAATGAGCAGTTCTTC.

This clonotype was seen more than once but under ten times. The V and J genes are TRBV19 and TRBJ2-2; no clear D. V was cut by 6 bases and J by 0 bases, with 14 bases left in between. Germline loops: CDR1 LNHDA, CDR2 SQIVND (reference sequence). The CDR3 extends over 16 amino acids. The CDR3 loop reads CASRKVANSNTGELFF. CDR3 sequence (DNA): TGTGCCAGTAGGAAGGTCGCGAATTCGAACACCGGGGAGCTGTTTTTT.

This clonotype appeared many times. CDR3 coding DNA: TGTGCCAGCAGGGACGACAGGGCTAGCAATCAGCCCCAGCATTTT. This codes for CASRDDRASNQPQHF. The rearrangement uses TRBV2 and TRBJ1-5; 7 nucleotides match TRBD1. Unmatched junction bases numbered 5, after V lost 6 bases and J lost 0 bases. There are 15 residues in the CDR3. Per germline, CDR1 SNHLY and CDR2 FYNNEI.

This clonotype was counted ten times or more. This sequence joins TRBV5-1 and TRBJ2-1; TRBD2 might be the D (6 bases). The CDR3 sequence is 14 residues long. The V end was cut by 4 bases, the J end by 8 bases, with 16 bases between. Germline V lookup: CDR1 SGHRS, CDR2 YFSETQ. The CDR3 region is CASSRTGGSHEQFF. The CDR3 bases are TGCGCCAGCAGCAGGACTGGGGGGTCGCATGAGCAGTTCTTC. Filled out from reference TRBV5-1 and TRBJ2-1, the complete variable domain reads KAGVTQTPRYLIKTRGQQVTLSCSPISGHRSVSWYQQTPGQGLQFLFEYFSETQRNKGNFPGRFSGRQFSNSRSEMNVSTLELGDSALYLCASSRTGGSHEQFFGPGTRLTVL.

This clonotype appeared many times. This sequence joins TRBV3-1 and TRBJ1-1; D remains ambiguous. Trimming removed 1 base from V and 1 base from J, with 4 bases in between. Germline V gene sequence: CDR1 LGHDT, CDR2 YNNKEL (reference sequence). CDR3 length equals 13 residues. Here the CDR3 reads CASSQGRNTEAFF. The CDR3, as DNA: TGTGCCAGCAGCCAAGGGAGGAACACTGAAGCTTTCTTT.

The table lists this clonotype with many counts. V gene TRBV12-3 or TRBV12-4 combines with J gene TRBJ1-5; D uncertain. CDR3 size: 12 residues. V was shortened by 6 bases and J by 5 bases, with 8 bases between the two germline ends. DNA of the CDR3: TGTGCCAGCAGCCATGGAGATCAGCCCCAGCATTTT. It translates to CASSHGDQPQHF.

This clonotype was observed a handful of times. V gene TRBV29-1 combines with J gene TRBJ2-3; the D gene is possibly TRBD1 (6 bases). The CDR3 has 12 amino acids. V lost 4 bases and J lost 2, with 7 bases in between. Germline V CDR1 and CDR2: SQVTM, ANQGSEA. The CDR3 reads CSVGGPTDTQYF. The CDR3 DNA follows: TGCAGCGTTGGGGGGCCCACAGATACGCAGTATTTT.

This clonotype appeared a few times. The J gene is TRBJ1-1, the V gene TRBV2, with D possibly being TRBD1 (5 bases). V lost 0 bases and J lost 4, with 12 bases in between. The germline V gene has CDR1 SNHLY and CDR2 FYNNEI. The CDR3 contains 15 residues. CDR3 in DNA: TGTGCCAGCAGTGAAGCGCTTCAGGGCGGCACTGAAGCTTTCTTT. Its translation is CASSEALQGGTEAFF.

This clonotype occurred many times. The chain is built from TRBV12-3 or TRBV12-4 and TRBJ1-2; D unresolved. The CDR3 runs to 15 residues. Between the trimmed V and J ends, which lost 2 bases and 0 bases, there was a span of 10 bases. CDR3 sequence (DNA): TGTGCCAGCAGTTTATCAACCTCCGCTAACTATGGCTACACCTTC. Residues: CASSLSTSANYGYTF.

This clonotype has more than one count but fewer than ten. V is TRBV7-8 and J is TRBJ1-5; D remains unclear. CDR3 length equals 14 residues. In germline, CDR1 is SGHVS, CDR2 FQNEAQ. The ends were cut back, 3 bases at V and 5 bases at J, with 11 bases in the middle. CDR3 nucleotides: TGTGCCAGCAGCTTCGACACCTTCCATCAGCCCCAGCATTTT. Translating gives CASSFDTFHQPQHF.

This clonotype occurred many times. V usage is TRBV25-1 and J usage is TRBJ2-2; 7 bases map to TRBD2. The CDR3 has 11 amino acids. Unmatched junction bases numbered 0, after V lost 6 bases and J lost 8 bases. The germline V gene has CDR1 MGHDK and CDR2 SYGVNS. In DNA form, the CDR3 reads TGTGCCAGCAGGGGAGGGGGGGAGCTGTTTTTT. Its translation: CASRGGGELFF. The variable domain in full, with the rest retrieved from reference TRBV25-1 and TRBJ2-2, is EADIYQTPRYLVIGTGKKITLECSQTMGHDKMYWYQQDPGMELHLIHYSYGVNSTEKGDLSSESTVSRIRTEHFPLTLESARPSHTSQYLCASRGGGELFFGEGSRLTVL.

Many counts were recorded for this clonotype. The chain is built from TRBV14 and TRBJ1-1; D is ambiguous. This CDR3 has 13 residues. Deletions cut 4 bases from V and 1 base from J, with 7 bases between. Germline CDR1 is SGHDN and CDR2 is FVKESK. CDR3 sequence: CASSLRRNTEAFF. The DNA for the CDR3 is TGTGCCAGCAGCCTGAGACGGAACACTGAAGCTTTCTTT.

This sequence joins TRBV29-1 and TRBJ2-7; 11 positions match TRBD1. V shed 8 bases, J shed 10 bases, and the junction held 13 bases outside the gene matches. This CDR3 region has 13 residues. The germline gives CDR1 SQVTM, CDR2 ANQGSEA. CDR3 bases: TGCAGCATTCAGGACAGGGGGCCTGGCGAACAGTACTTC. Amino acids: CSIQDRGPGEQYF.

This clonotype was seen only a few times. The V gene is TRBV9, the J gene TRBJ2-7, with unresolved D. The CDR3 extends over 16 amino acids. V was cut by 2 bases and J by 5 bases, with 20 bases left in between. The germline gives CDR1 SGDLS, CDR2 YYNGEE. CDR3 loop: CASSVRGDNRFDEQYF. The CDR3 DNA follows: TGTGCCAGCAGCGTCCGTGGAGACAACCGTTTTGACGAGCAGTACTTC.

J is TRBJ1-1 and V is TRBV28; D not resolved. Trimming shortened V by 10 bases and J by 11 bases, and 17 bases separated the two germline ends. Germline values: CDR1 MDHEN, CDR2 SYDVKM. CDR3 size: 11 residues. CDR3 nucleotides: TGTGCCATCATCGTGGGGAGCAGGGCTTTCTTT. Its protein is CAIIVGSRAFF.

For the CDR3, the DNA is TGCGCCAGCAGCCCTCGCGAGGGTCGTGAAAAACTGTTTTTT. This encodes CASSPREGREKLFF. V usage is TRBV5-1 and J usage is TRBJ1-4, with D uncertain. Trimming stripped 4 bases from V and 7 bases from J, with 14 bases between. Germline CDR1 SGHRS, CDR2 YFSETQ. The CDR3 extends over 14 amino acids.